This T cell receptor (beta chain) was captured by sequencing in a study of identifying expanded T cells in peripheral blood. General study findings and limits: Roughly two-week clone count variance significantly increased as total template count grew.

Healthy donors had no documented immune events, such as infections, while sampled. Libraries were prepared by immunoSEQ multiplex PCR; TCRdb keeps only in-frame clonotypes and omits some of them. The repertoire holds roughly 63,000 clones, with roughly four fifths as singletons. Details on this clone: Antigen: not known.

Germline V gene lookup returns CDR1 MGHRA and CDR2 YSYEKL. The CDR3 contains 16 residues. V gave up 0 bases and J gave up 10 bases, with 19 bases separating them. This chain uses TRBV4-1 with TRBJ2-1; TRBD2 might be the D (5 bases). This clonotype originated in a person aged 18 to 70 in good health. The material sequenced was blood. CDR3 coding DNA: TGCGCCAGCAGCCAAGATTCCGCGGATATCGGCGGGGAGCAGTTCTTC. It specifies CASSQDSADIGGEQFF.